Listed below are T cell receptor beta chains from one sample, sequenced in a study of shared T cell receptors in the human thymus. The assay was immunoSEQ multiplex PCR, and TCRdb's table has in-frame clones only and misses some. The profile shows hundreds of thousands of clones, around 87% of them singletons. The same sample was also used in a study of human thymus T cells.

The sample was thymocytes. These TCRs come from a boy younger than two with a congenital heart defect. CDR3s include the opening cysteine and the closing phenylalanine or tryptophan. A D gene is named only where the DNA matches it firmly. A row's size may be missing; if present it is once, few, many or a size class.

clone_size	v_call	j_call	d_call	cdr3_nt	cdr3_aa
.	TRBV12-2	TRBJ2-5	.	TGTGCAAGTCGCTCCGTTAGCGGGGGGGCCAAGGAGACCCAGTACTTC	CASRSVSGGAKETQYF
.	TRBV10-2	TRBJ2-1	.	TGCGCCAGCAGTATAATTAGCGGAACTAACAATGAGCAGTTCTTC	CASSIISGTNNEQFF
.	TRBV5-1	TRBJ2-1	TRBD2	TGCGCCAGCAGCTTACCACCGACTAGCGGGAGTGTTGAGCAGTTCTTC	CASSLPPTSGSVEQFF
.	TRBV9	TRBJ2-6	TRBD1	TGTGCCAGCACCGACAGGGGGGCTGGGGCCAACGTCCTGACTTTC	CASTDRGAGANVLTF
once	TRBV9	TRBJ2-2	.	TGTGCCAGCAGAGAGGGTGTCGACACCGGGGAGCTGTTTTTT	CASREGVDTGELFF
.	TRBV11-2	TRBJ2-7	TRBD2	TGTGCCAGCAGCTTCGGACTAGCGGGTACTCCCTCCTACGAGCAGTACTTC	CASSFGLAGTPSYEQYF
.	TRBV28	TRBJ1-1	.	TGTGCCAGCAGTTTTAGAGGGGGTTTGAAGGATATGAACACTGAAGCTTTCTTT	CASSFRGGLKDMNTEAFF
.	TRBV12-5	TRBJ2-3	.	TGTGCTAGTGGTTTGGGCCCCATGGGGCAGGGGTCGAACACAGATACGCAGTATTTT	CASGLGPMGQGSNTDTQYF
.	TRBV10-3	TRBJ2-1	.	TGTGCCATCAGTGCTGCAGGGGTTTCCAACAATGAGCAGTTCTTC	CAISAAGVSNNEQFF
.	TRBV7-2	TRBJ1-2	.	TGTGCCAGCAGCACATCTCAGGGTTTAGGAGGCTACACCTTC	CASSTSQGLGGYTF
.	TRBV4-3	TRBJ2-5	.	TGCGCCAGCAGCCAAGACCTCCACGATTTCCAGGGGAAGACCCAGTACTTC	CASSQDLHDFQGKTQYF